This T cell receptor (beta chain) was found in a study of T cells after posttransplantation cyclophosphamide. Study conclusions and caveats: Tissue-infiltrating T cells from skin or gut overlapped little with blood T cells. Recipient CMV seropositivity and CMV reactivation strongly tracked TRB clonality.

About this clone itself: Its antigen is not identified.

The CDR3 contains 13 residues. Germline V CDR1 and CDR2: SEHNR, FQNEAQ (reference sequence). V lost 8 bases and J 3 bases, leaving 8 bases between the germline ends. Measured with immunoSEQ multiplex PCR; TCRdb has only the in-frame clones, and not every one. The table has tens of thousands of clones, around 91% seen once. This clonotype originated in a woman aged 50 to 65 in good health and a related stem cell transplant donor. The V call is TRBV7-9, the J call TRBJ2-6, with D possibly TRBD2 on 5 matching bases. The sequencing input was PBMCs. The CDR3 reads CASGGSGANVLTF. CDR3 nucleotides: TGTGCCAGCGGTGGGAGTGGGGCCAACGTCCTGACTTTC.